This T cell receptor (beta chain) came from a study of CD8+CD57+ T cells in acquired aplastic anemia. As for the study in general: Sorting CD4+ and CD8+ cells gave DNA averaging approximately 3 ug.

Study-wide points: Patient and control CD8+ Simpson's diversity was not significantly different. There were over 25 CD8+ CDR3 sequences that occurred in both patients and controls.

The CDR3 extends over 14 amino acids. Germline CDR1 and CDR2: DFQATT and SNEGSKA (reference sequence). Losses at the gene ends were 4 bases for V and 3 bases for J; bases not matched to a gene: 9. Only patients with CD8+CD57+ cell expansion on flow cytometry were chosen for sequencing. No therapy had been given to the patients at the time of blood sampling. Concerning this clonotype: Antigen specificity is unknown.

The template used for profiling TCR beta VDJ and CDR3 was genomic DNA. TCRdb processed the reads anew with MiXCR; each CDR3 protein has one entry. The sample gives 100,000 to 150,000 distinct CDR3 sequences, 45% to 60% of which show up once; roughly 28% is in the top ten. The rearrangement joins TRBV20-1 to TRBJ2-7; TRBD2 matches at 7 bases. The sample was sorted CD4+, CD8+, or CD8+CD57+ T cells (not recorded which) from PBMCs. The source of this sequence is a human donor with aplastic anemia. The CDR3 DNA reads as TGCAGTGCTAAGCTTCCGAGCGGGAACTACGAGCAGTACTTC. This encodes CSAKLPSGNYEQYF.